The 21 T cell receptor beta chains in this list originate from one sample, sequenced in a study of T cells after posttransplantation cyclophosphamide. Using immunoSEQ multiplex PCR, the repertoire was profiled, and TCRdb retains in-frame clones only, with some absent. The table includes about 16,000 clones, around 90% detected once. Controls had myeloablative marrow grafts with methotrexate and calcineurin inhibitor, sampled at 1 year. Sequences were derived from PBMCs, sampled after an allogeneic stem cell transplant with a calcineurin inhibitor and methotrexate. These TCRs come from a male patient between 50 and 60 years old who received an allogeneic stem cell transplant from an unrelated donor, was CMV-positive, and had chronic GVHD only. The graft donor may have given rise to some T cells.

The chain joins TRBV5-1 to TRBJ2-5; tentative D call: TRBD2 (5 bases). Trimming cost V 3 bases and J 0 bases, with 9 bases left between them. The CDR3 extends over 14 amino acids. Germline V gene lookup returns CDR1 SGHRS and CDR2 YFSETQ. CDR3 sequence: CASSSDGNQETQYF. The CDR3 nucleotides read TGCGCCAGCAGCTCGGACGGGAACCAAGAGACCCAGTACTTC. The entire variable domain, with the rest obtained from reference TRBV5-1 and TRBJ2-5, is as follows: KAGVTQTPRYLIKTRGQQVTLSCSPISGHRSVSWYQQTPGQGLQFLFEYFSETQRNKGNFPGRFSGRQFSNSRSEMNVSTLELGDSALYLCASSSDGNQETQYFGPGTRLLVL.

This CDR3 is CASSPDRGNSPLHF. For the CDR3, the DNA is TGTGCCAGCAGCCCCGACAGGGGAAATTCACCCCTCCACTTT. The V and J genes are TRBV7-9 and TRBJ1-6, with TRBD1 identical over 8 bases. The CDR3 contains 14 residues. The trim removed 5 bases at V and 7 bases at J, leaving 4 bases unmatched. Germline V gene lookup returns CDR1 SEHNR and CDR2 FQNEAQ (reference sequence).

As DNA, the CDR3 is TGTGCCAGCAGCTCGACGACAGGGCGTCAGCCCCAGCATTTT. Protein sequence: CASSSTTGRQPQHF. The rearrangement uses TRBV5-6 and TRBJ1-5; 7 nucleotides line up with TRBD1. Germline V gene data show CDR1 as SGHDT and CDR2 as YYEEEE. CDR3 length: 14 residues. With V trimmed by 3 bases and J by 6 bases, 6 bases remained unmatched.

The chain combines TRBV5-1 with TRBJ2-5, with D possibly TRBD1 on 5 matching bases. The CDR3 loop spans 14 amino acids. Germline-derived CDR1 and CDR2 are SGHRS and YFSETQ. V gave up 3 bases and J gave up 4 bases, with 13 bases separating them. The DNA for the CDR3 is TGCGCCAGCAGCTCGGACGCAGGGTCAGAGACCCAGTACTTC. As protein: CASSSDAGSETQYF.

The chain uses TRBV5-4 and TRBJ2-3; TRBD2 is a possible D gene (6 bases). Between the trimmed V and J ends, which lost 4 bases and 0 bases, there was a span of 18 bases. This CDR3 region has 17 residues. The germline V gene encodes CDR1 SGHNT and CDR2 YYREEE (reference sequence). The CDR3 here is CASSGRTGRFSTDTQYF. CDR3 in DNA: TGTGCCAGCAGCGGGCGGACTGGGAGGTTTAGCACAGATACGCAGTATTTT.

The V gene is TRBV4-1, the J gene TRBJ1-1, with D unresolved. This CDR3 comprises 15 residues. V was shortened by 3 bases and J by 7 bases, with 18 bases between the two germline ends. Germline V gene sequence: CDR1 MGHRA, CDR2 YSYEKL. This CDR3 reads CASSQADSLPFEAFF. The CDR3 DNA sequence: TGCGCCAGCAGCCAGGCGGATTCCTTACCCTTTGAAGCTTTCTTT.

The chain couples TRBV28 to TRBJ2-4, with TRBD1 as a possible D gene (5 bases). From germline, CDR1 is MDHEN and CDR2 SYDVKM. The CDR3 loop spans 14 amino acids. V shed 7 bases and J shed 4 bases, with 14 bases lying between them. The CDR3 reads CASNIRQGKNIQYF. CDR3 sequence (DNA): TGTGCCAGCAACATTCGCCAGGGAAAAAACATTCAGTACTTC.

A few counts support this clone. The CDR3 spells CASRTDRVQETQYF. The DNA for the CDR3 is TGTGCCAGCAGAACCGACAGGGTACAAGAGACCCAGTACTTC. The chain combines TRBV6-1 with TRBJ2-5, with TRBD1 matching 7 bases. Germline lookup yields CDR1 MNHNS and CDR2 SASEGT. CDR3 length: 14 residues. J gave up 2 bases and V 6 bases, and 6 bases lay outside the gene matches.

The chain employs TRBV7-2 and TRBJ2-4; weak D call: TRBD2 (7 bases). CDR1 is SGHTA and CDR2 is FQGNSA in the germline V gene. V was pared by 2 bases and J by 1 base, with 15 bases between. This CDR3 region has 17 residues. For the CDR3, the DNA is TGTGCCAGCAGCTTAAGTTGGGGGGGCTCGGCCAAAAACATTCAGTACTTC. It yields the protein CASSLSWGGSAKNIQYF.

The rearrangement joins TRBV9 to TRBJ2-1; possibly TRBD2 for D (5 bases). V was shortened by 4 bases and J by 1 base, with 12 bases between the two germline ends. This CDR3 has 15 amino acids. CDR1 SGDLS and CDR2 YYNGEE come from the germline V gene. The CDR3 protein is CASSSGLGSYNEQFF. In nucleotides, the CDR3 is TGTGCCAGCAGCTCCGGACTGGGGTCCTACAATGAGCAGTTCTTC.

The chain combines TRBV6-5 with TRBJ2-5; 8 bases line up with TRBD2. The length of the CDR3 is 16 residues. The V segment lost 0 bases and the J segment 5 bases; nucleotides outside the gene matches: 8. The V gene's germline CDR1 is MNHEY and CDR2 SVGAGI. CDR3: CASSYSKRGMGETQYF. CDR3 nucleotide sequence: TGTGCCAGCAGTTACTCGAAGCGGGGGATGGGGGAGACCCAGTACTTC.

This clone was counted between two and nine times. This chain uses TRBV28 with TRBJ1-4; no definite D call. The CDR3 length is 11 residues. Germline lookup yields CDR1 MDHEN and CDR2 SYDVKM. Trimming took off 11 bases at V and 4 bases at J, with 8 bases between the two ends. CDR3 in amino acids: CACGNNEKLFF. In DNA form, the CDR3 reads TGTGCCTGTGGCAATAATGAAAAACTGTTTTTT.

V and J are TRBV11-2 and TRBJ1-1; 11 bases align to TRBD1. CDR3 length: 16 amino acids. Unmatched junction bases numbered 5, after V lost 2 bases and J lost 3 bases. The germline V gene has CDR1 SGHAT and CDR2 FQNNGV. The CDR3 loop reads CASSLRTGGKDTEAFF. The CDR3 DNA sequence: TGTGCCAGCAGCTTAAGGACAGGGGGCAAGGACACTGAAGCTTTCTTT. Drawing the rest from reference TRBV11-2 and TRBJ1-1, the complete variable domain is EAGVAQSPRYKIIEKRQSVAFWCNPISGHATLYWYQQILGQGPKLLIQFQNNGVVDDSQLPKDRFSAERLKGVDSTLKIQPAKLEDSAVYLCASSLRTGGKDTEAFFGQGTRLTVV.

The chain joins TRBV5-4 to TRBJ2-7; D remains unclear. The germline gives CDR1 SGHNT, CDR2 YYREEE (reference sequence). The CDR3 runs 11 residues. V was cut by 5 bases and J by 1 base, with 4 bases left in between. The DNA of the CDR3 is TGTGCCAGCAGTTCTTCCTACGAGCAGTACTTC. Translation: CASSSSYEQYF.

This clone was found once. The V call is TRBV28, the J call TRBJ2-7; 9 bases line up with TRBD1. The length of the CDR3 is 13 residues. Germline-derived CDR1 and CDR2 are MDHEN and SYDVKM. J lost 2 bases, V lost 6 bases, and 2 bases had no gene match. The DNA for the CDR3 is TGTGCCAGCAGGGGACAGGGCACCTACGAGCAGTACTTC. Translation gives CASRGQGTYEQYF.

The chain carries TRBV6-1 and TRBJ2-2; 11 nucleotides agree with TRBD1. V gave up 6 bases and J gave up 4 bases; unmatched junction bases: 4. Germline assignment: CDR1 MNHNS and CDR2 SASEGT. The CDR3 totals 15 residues. The CDR3 here is CASRPGQGVTGELFF. The CDR3 DNA sequence: TGTGCCAGCAGGCCGGGACAGGGGGTCACCGGGGAGCTGTTTTTT.

V usage is TRBV14 and J usage is TRBJ2-5; D perhaps matches TRBD2 (5 bases). Germline CDR1 reads SGHDN; CDR2 reads FVKESK. CDR3 size: 16 residues. The V gene lost 3 bases and the J gene lost 5 bases, with 19 bases spanning the gap. CDR3 protein: CASSQALDFHWETQYF. The DNA of the CDR3 is TGTGCCAGCAGCCAGGCCCTGGACTTCCATTGGGAGACCCAGTACTTC.

The rearrangement uses TRBV11-3 and TRBJ1-1, with TRBD1 as a possible D gene (5 bases). Germline V gives CDR1 SGHNT, CDR2 YENEEA. Deletions cut 6 bases from V and 4 bases from J, with 15 bases between. This CDR3 has 14 amino acids. CDR3 loop: CASRSRGSPTEAFF. CDR3 DNA: TGTGCCAGCAGGTCTCGGGGGTCGCCCACTGAAGCTTTCTTT.

This sequence joins TRBV7-8 and TRBJ2-3; D remains unclear. The CDR3 spans 15 residues. Germline CDR1 reads SGHVS; CDR2 reads FQNEAQ. Trimming removed 5 bases from V and 0 bases from J, with 12 bases in between. CDR3 protein: CASSQNAGSTDTQYF. The DNA for the CDR3 is TGTGCCAGCAGCCAAAACGCCGGGAGCACAGATACGCAGTATTTT.

This sequence joins TRBV7-6 and TRBJ2-7, with a possible D match to TRBD2 (5 bases). Germline assignment: CDR1 SGHVS and CDR2 FNYEAQ. CDR3 length: 15 residues. V was cut by 5 bases and J by 4 bases, with 18 bases left in between. The CDR3 reads CASSPPEGLRYEQYF. DNA for the CDR3: TGTGCCAGCAGCCCACCAGAGGGTCTTCGGTACGAGCAGTACTTC.

The chain links TRBV18 to TRBJ2-3; weak D call: TRBD2 (6 bases). This CDR3 comprises 16 residues. Germline V gene data show CDR1 as KGHSH and CDR2 as LQKENI. V lost 3 bases and J lost 0, with 13 bases in between. The CDR3 coding sequence is TGTGCCAGCTCACCCATCCAAGGGACTAGCACAGATACGCAGTATTTT. This codes for CASSPIQGTSTDTQYF.